This note documents a single T cell receptor (beta chain) sequence. Its antigen remains unidentified. The data originate from a study of T cell repertoires in cytomegalovirus infection. Whole-study context: Evidence of both CMV infection and a matching HLA type came from public TCR beta signatures. Study-level findings and limits: It was HLA-C-restricted CMV-specific TCR beta clonotypes that dominated the response ex vivo.

Germline values: CDR1 SGHNT, CDR2 YENEEA. This CDR3 has 13 amino acids. Trimming removed 3 bases from V and 4 bases from J, with 7 bases in between. TCRdb re-called the reads through MiXCR, storing one row per CDR3 protein. The sample records approximately 550,000 distinct CDR3 sequences, more than 15% being singletons. This chain connects TRBV11-3 to TRBJ2-1; the D is unclear. The sequence came from a human donor in good health (CMV status not recorded). Some clones in this sample may be carry-over from other donors' samples. The sample consisted of CD8+ T cells from PBMCs. The CDR3 loop reads CASSFRTYNEQFF. The CDR3 nucleotides are TGTGCCAGCAGCTTCCGCACTTACAATGAGCAGTTCTTC.